These T cell receptor beta chains were read from a single sample in a study of T cells in Graves' hyperthyroidism and ophthalmopathy. TCRdb processed the multiplex PCR reads anew with MiXCR; each CDR3 protein has one entry. The sample lists approximately 220,000 distinct CDR3 sequences, about 17% occurring once. The sequencing sample was made of blood. The receptors come from a man between 35 and 55 years old with Graves' hyperthyroidism. Each CDR3 is given with its conserved first and last residue. A D gene is named only where the DNA matches it firmly. Clone size, where shown, is once, few, many, or a class for clones that have expanded.

d_gene: -
v_gene: TRBV5-1
abundance: few
j_gene: TRBJ2-5
CDR3aa: CASSLDRAQYF
CDR3nt: TGCGCCAGCAGCTTGGATAGAGCCCAGTACTTC

d_gene: -
v_gene: TRBV4-2
abundance: -
j_gene: TRBJ2-1
CDR3aa: CASSQGGEAYNEQFF
CDR3nt: TGTGCCAGCAGCCAAGGTGGAGAGGCCTACAATGAGCAGTTCTTC

d_gene: TRBD2
v_gene: TRBV20-1
abundance: -
j_gene: TRBJ2-1
CDR3aa: CSARDSLAAGNEQFF
CDR3nt: TGCAGTGCTAGAGATTCCCTAGCGGCGGGGAATGAGCAGTTCTTC

d_gene: -
v_gene: TRBV4-3
abundance: -
j_gene: TRBJ1-2
CDR3aa: CASSLGGGGGYGYTF
CDR3nt: TGCGCCAGCAGCCTTGGCGGTGGGGGGGGTTACGGCTACACCTTC

d_gene: -
v_gene: TRBV29-1
abundance: -
j_gene: TRBJ1-2
CDR3aa: CSESYGYTF
CDR3nt: TGCAGCGAGAGCTATGGCTACACCTTC

d_gene: TRBD1
v_gene: TRBV7-8
abundance: many
j_gene: TRBJ2-7
CDR3aa: CASSLVGDRGNNEQYF
CDR3nt: TGTGCCAGCAGCTTAGTTGGGGACAGGGGGAACAACGAGCAGTACTTC

d_gene: TRBD1
v_gene: TRBV7-9
abundance: many
j_gene: TRBJ1-1
CDR3aa: CASSPGQGMGAFF
CDR3nt: TGTGCCAGCAGCCCCGGACAGGGAATGGGGGCTTTCTTT

d_gene: -
v_gene: TRBV18
abundance: many
j_gene: TRBJ1-4
CDR3aa: CASSPRGSTNEKLFF
CDR3nt: TGTGCCAGCTCACCAAGGGGGTCAACTAATGAAAAACTGTTTTTT

d_gene: -
v_gene: TRBV28
abundance: -
j_gene: TRBJ1-6
CDR3aa: CASSGINLYNSPLHF
CDR3nt: TGTGCCAGCAGCGGTATAAACCTCTATAATTCACCCCTCCACTTT

d_gene: -
v_gene: TRBV2
abundance: many
j_gene: TRBJ1-1
CDR3aa: CASSPLLQGSSTEAFF
CDR3nt: TGTGCCAGCAGCCCACTCTTACAGGGAAGCAGCACTGAAGCTTTCTTT

d_gene: -
v_gene: TRBV6-2/TRBV6-3
abundance: many
j_gene: TRBJ1-1
CDR3aa: CASSYKELMNTEAFF
CDR3nt: TGTGCCAGCAGTTACAAGGAGCTGATGAACACTGAAGCTTTCTTT

d_gene: TRBD1
v_gene: TRBV7-3
abundance: many
j_gene: TRBJ1-3
CDR3aa: CASSSGGTGTIYF
CDR3nt: TGTGCCAGCAGCTCAGGTGGGACAGGGACCATATATTTT

d_gene: -
v_gene: TRBV7-8
abundance: many
j_gene: TRBJ1-1
CDR3aa: CASSFQTRNTEAFF
CDR3nt: TGTGCCAGCAGCTTCCAGACAAGAAACACTGAAGCTTTCTTT

d_gene: TRBD1
v_gene: TRBV24-1
abundance: many
j_gene: TRBJ2-5
CDR3aa: CATSDPGQGTRQETQYF
CDR3nt: TGTGCCACCAGTGACCCAGGACAGGGAACGCGCCAAGAGACCCAGTACTTC

d_gene: TRBD1
v_gene: TRBV19
abundance: few
j_gene: TRBJ2-6
CDR3aa: CASSSHPRGSSSGANVLTF
CDR3nt: TGTGCCAGTAGTTCACACCCCAGGGGGTCTAGCTCTGGGGCCAACGTCCTGACTTTC

d_gene: -
v_gene: TRBV3-1
abundance: many
j_gene: TRBJ2-3
CDR3aa: CASSQALAELSTDTQYF
CDR3nt: TGTGCCAGCAGCCAAGCTCTGGCGGAACTTAGCACAGATACGCAGTATTTT

d_gene: TRBD1
v_gene: TRBV6-6
abundance: -
j_gene: TRBJ1-5
CDR3aa: CASSYSRDRVIQPQHF
CDR3nt: TGTGCCAGCAGTTACTCCCGGGACAGGGTGATTCAGCCCCAGCATTTT

d_gene: TRBD1
v_gene: TRBV5-1
abundance: few
j_gene: TRBJ1-4
CDR3aa: CASSFSGGDEKLFF
CDR3nt: TGCGCCAGCAGCTTTTCAGGGGGCGATGAAAAACTGTTTTTT

d_gene: -
v_gene: TRBV19
abundance: -
j_gene: TRBJ1-4
CDR3aa: CASRQGAETANEKLFF
CDR3nt: TGTGCCAGTAGACAGGGTGCCGAAACGGCTAATGAAAAACTGTTTTTT

d_gene: -
v_gene: TRBV6-2/TRBV6-3
abundance: many
j_gene: TRBJ2-5
CDR3aa: CASSYSNQRETQYF
CDR3nt: TGTGCCAGCAGTTACTCAAATCAACGGGAGACCCAGTACTTC

d_gene: TRBD2
v_gene: TRBV5-6
abundance: few
j_gene: TRBJ2-3
CDR3aa: CASSFLAGPTDTQYF
CDR3nt: TGTGCCAGCAGCTTCCTAGCGGGGCCCACAGATACGCAGTATTTT

d_gene: TRBD1
v_gene: TRBV7-9
abundance: -
j_gene: TRBJ2-3
CDR3aa: CASSPRQGGQDTQYF
CDR3nt: TGTGCCAGCAGCCCGCGACAGGGGGGGCAAGATACGCAGTATTTT

d_gene: -
v_gene: TRBV20-1
abundance: -
j_gene: TRBJ2-3
CDR3aa: CSASALAGWVTQYF
CDR3nt: TGCAGTGCTAGTGCTTTGGCGGGATGGGTCACGCAGTATTTT

d_gene: TRBD1
v_gene: TRBV5-1
abundance: many
j_gene: TRBJ2-1
CDR3aa: CASSLTGEKFF
CDR3nt: TGCGCCAGCAGCTTGACAGGGGAGAAGTTCTTC

d_gene: -
v_gene: TRBV11-3
abundance: many
j_gene: TRBJ2-1
CDR3aa: CASSLVTGHEQFF
CDR3nt: TGTGCCAGCAGCTTAGTGACGGGACATGAGCAGTTCTTC

d_gene: -
v_gene: TRBV20-1
abundance: -
j_gene: TRBJ2-1
CDR3aa: CGAKRGQGSYNEQFF
CDR3nt: TGCGGTGCTAAAAGGGGCCAGGGCTCCTACAATGAGCAGTTCTTC